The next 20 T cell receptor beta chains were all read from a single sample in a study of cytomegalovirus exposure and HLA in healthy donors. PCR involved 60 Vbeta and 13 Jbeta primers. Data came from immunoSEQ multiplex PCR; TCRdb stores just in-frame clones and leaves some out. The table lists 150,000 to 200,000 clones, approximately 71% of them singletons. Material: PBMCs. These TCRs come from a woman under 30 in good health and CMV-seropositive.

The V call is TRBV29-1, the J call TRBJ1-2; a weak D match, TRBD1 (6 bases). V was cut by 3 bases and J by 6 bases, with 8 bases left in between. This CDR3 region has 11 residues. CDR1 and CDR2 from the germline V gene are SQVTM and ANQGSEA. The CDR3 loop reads CSVEGADGYTF. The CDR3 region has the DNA TGCAGCGTTGAGGGGGCGGATGGCTACACCTTC. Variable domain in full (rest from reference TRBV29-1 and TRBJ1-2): SAVISQKPSRDICQRGTSLTIQCQVDSQVTMMFWYRQQPGQSLTLIATANQGSEATYESGFVIDKFPISRPNLTFSTLTVSNMSPEDSSIYLCSVEGADGYTFGSGTRLTVV.

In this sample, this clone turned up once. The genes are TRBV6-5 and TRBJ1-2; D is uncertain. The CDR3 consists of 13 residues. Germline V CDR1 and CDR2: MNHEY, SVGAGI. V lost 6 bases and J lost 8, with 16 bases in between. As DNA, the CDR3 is TGTGCCAGCAGAGACCCTGCGGTCTTAGGCTACACCTTC. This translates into CASRDPAVLGYTF.

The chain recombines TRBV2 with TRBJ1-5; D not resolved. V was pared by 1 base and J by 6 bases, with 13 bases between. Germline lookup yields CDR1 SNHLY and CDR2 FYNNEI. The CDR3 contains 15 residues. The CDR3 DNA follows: TGTGCCAGCAGTGAAGGGTTAGATTTCGGTCAGCCCCAGCATTTT. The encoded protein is CASSEGLDFGQPQHF.

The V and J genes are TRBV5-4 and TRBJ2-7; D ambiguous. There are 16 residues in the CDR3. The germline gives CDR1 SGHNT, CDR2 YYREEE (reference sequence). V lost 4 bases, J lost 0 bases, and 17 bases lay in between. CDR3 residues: CASSLSAARSSYEQYF. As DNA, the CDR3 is TGTGCCAGCAGCCTCTCGGCGGCGAGGAGCTCCTACGAGCAGTACTTC. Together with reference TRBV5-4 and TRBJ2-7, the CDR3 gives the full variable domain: ETGVTQSPTHLIKTRGQQVTLRCSSQSGHNTVSWYQQALGQGPQFIFQYYREEENGRGNFPPRFSGLQFPNYSSELNVNALELDDSALYLCASSLSAARSSYEQYFGPGTRLTVT.

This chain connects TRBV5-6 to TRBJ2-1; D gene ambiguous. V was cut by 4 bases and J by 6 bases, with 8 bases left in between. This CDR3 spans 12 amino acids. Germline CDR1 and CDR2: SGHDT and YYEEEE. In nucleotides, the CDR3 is TGTGCCAGCAGCCTTTACATCAATGAGCAGTTCTTC. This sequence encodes CASSLYINEQFF.

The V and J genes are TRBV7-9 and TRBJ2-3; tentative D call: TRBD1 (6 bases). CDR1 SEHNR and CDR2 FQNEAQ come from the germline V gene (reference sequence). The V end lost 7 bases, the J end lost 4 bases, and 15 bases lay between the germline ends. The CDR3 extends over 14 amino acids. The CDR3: CASTPGGGPDTQYF. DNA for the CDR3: TGTGCCAGCACCCCCGGTGGGGGCCCAGATACGCAGTATTTT. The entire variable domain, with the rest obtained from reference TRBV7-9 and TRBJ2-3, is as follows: DTGVSQNPRHKITKRGQNVTFRCDPISEHNRLYWYRQTLGQGPEFLTYFQNEAQLEKSRLLSDRFSAERPKGSFSTLEIQRTEQGDSAMYLCASTPGGGPDTQYFGPGTRLTVL.

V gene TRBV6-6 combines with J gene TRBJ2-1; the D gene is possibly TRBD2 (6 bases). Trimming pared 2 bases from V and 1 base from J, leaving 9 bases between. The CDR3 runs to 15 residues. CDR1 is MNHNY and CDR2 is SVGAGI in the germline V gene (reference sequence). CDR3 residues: CASSYGRTSYNEQFF. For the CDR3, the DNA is TGTGCCAGCAGTTACGGGAGGACTTCCTACAATGAGCAGTTCTTC.

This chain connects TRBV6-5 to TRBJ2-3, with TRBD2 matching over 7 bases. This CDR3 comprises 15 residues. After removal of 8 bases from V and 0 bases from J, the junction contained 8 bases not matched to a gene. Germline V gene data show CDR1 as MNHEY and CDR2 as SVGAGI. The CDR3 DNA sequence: TGTGCCAGCGGTAGAAGCGGGGCTAGCACAGATACGCAGTATTTT. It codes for CASGRSGASTDTQYF.

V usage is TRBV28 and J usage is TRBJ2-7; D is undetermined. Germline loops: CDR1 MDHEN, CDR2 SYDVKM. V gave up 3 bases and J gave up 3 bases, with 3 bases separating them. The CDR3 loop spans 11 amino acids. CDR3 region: CASSFSYEQYF. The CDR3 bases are TGTGCCAGCAGTTTCAGCTACGAGCAGTACTTC.

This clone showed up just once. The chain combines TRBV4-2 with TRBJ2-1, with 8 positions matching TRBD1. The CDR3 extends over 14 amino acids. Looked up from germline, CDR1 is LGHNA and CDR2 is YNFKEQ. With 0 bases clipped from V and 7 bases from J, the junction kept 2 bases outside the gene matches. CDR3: CASSQEDRENEQFF. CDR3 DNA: TGTGCCAGCAGCCAAGAGGACAGGGAAAATGAGCAGTTCTTC.

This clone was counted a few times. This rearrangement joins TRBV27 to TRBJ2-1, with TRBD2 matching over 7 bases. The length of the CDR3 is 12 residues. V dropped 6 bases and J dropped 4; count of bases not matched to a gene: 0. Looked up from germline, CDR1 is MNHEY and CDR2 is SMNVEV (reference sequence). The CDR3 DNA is TGTGCCAGCAGACTAGCGTACAATGAGCAGTTCTTC. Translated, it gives CASRLAYNEQFF.

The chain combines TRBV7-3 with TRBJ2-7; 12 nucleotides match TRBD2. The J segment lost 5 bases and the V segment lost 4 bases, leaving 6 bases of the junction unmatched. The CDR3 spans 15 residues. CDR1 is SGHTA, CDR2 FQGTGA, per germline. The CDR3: CASSSGLAGKNEQYF. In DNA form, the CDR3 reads TGTGCCAGCAGCTCCGGACTAGCGGGGAAGAACGAGCAGTACTTC.

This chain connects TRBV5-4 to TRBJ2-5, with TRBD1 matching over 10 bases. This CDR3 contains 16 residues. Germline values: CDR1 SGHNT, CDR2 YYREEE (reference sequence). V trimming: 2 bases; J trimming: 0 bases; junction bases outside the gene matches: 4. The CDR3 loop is CASSFGDRGNQETQYF. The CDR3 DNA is TGTGCCAGCAGCTTTGGGGACAGGGGAAACCAAGAGACCCAGTACTTC. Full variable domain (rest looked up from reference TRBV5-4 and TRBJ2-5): ETGVTQSPTHLIKTRGQQVTLRCSSQSGHNTVSWYQQALGQGPQFIFQYYREEENGRGNFPPRFSGLQFPNYSSELNVNALELDDSALYLCASSFGDRGNQETQYFGPGTRLLVL.

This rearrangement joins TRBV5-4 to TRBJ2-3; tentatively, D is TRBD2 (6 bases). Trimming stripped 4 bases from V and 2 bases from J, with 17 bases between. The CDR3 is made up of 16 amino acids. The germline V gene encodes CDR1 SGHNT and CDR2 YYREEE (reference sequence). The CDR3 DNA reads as TGTGCCAGCAGCCCTATTGGGCGGGGATCCACAGATACGCAGTATTTT. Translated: CASSPIGRGSTDTQYF.

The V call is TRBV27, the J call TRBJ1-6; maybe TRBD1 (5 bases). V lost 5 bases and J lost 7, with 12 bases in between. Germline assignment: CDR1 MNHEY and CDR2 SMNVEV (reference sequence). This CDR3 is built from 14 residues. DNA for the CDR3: TGTGCCAGCAGTATAACAGGTGTGAATTCACCCCTCCACTTT. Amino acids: CASSITGVNSPLHF.

The CDR3 loop is CASSLSQGYSGNTIYF. The CDR3 region has the DNA TGTGCCAGCAGTTTATCACAGGGCTACTCTGGAAACACCATATATTTT. This chain joins TRBV27 and TRBJ1-3, with D possibly matching TRBD1 (6 bases). CDR1 is MNHEY, CDR2 SMNVEV, per germline (reference sequence). V was pared by 0 bases and J by 0 bases, with 9 bases between. The CDR3 runs 16 residues.

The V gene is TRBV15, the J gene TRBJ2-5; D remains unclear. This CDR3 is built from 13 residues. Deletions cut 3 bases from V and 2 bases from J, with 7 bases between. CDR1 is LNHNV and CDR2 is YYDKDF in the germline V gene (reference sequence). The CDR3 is CATSSRKQETQYF. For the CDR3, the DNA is TGTGCCACCAGCAGCAGAAAGCAAGAGACCCAGTACTTC.

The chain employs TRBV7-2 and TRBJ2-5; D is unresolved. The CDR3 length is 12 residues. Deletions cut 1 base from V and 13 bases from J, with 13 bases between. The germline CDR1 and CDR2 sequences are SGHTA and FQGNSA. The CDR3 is CASSLDLVIPYF. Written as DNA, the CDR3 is TGTGCCAGCAGCTTAGACCTAGTTATCCCGTACTTC.

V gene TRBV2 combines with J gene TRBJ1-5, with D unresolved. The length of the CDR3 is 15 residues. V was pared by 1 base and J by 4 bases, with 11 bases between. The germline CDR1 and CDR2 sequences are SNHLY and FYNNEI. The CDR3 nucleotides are TGTGCCAGCAGTGAAGAAGGAACGCGGAATCAGCCCCAGCATTTT. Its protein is CASSEEGTRNQPQHF. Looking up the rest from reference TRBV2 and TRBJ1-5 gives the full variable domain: EPEVTQTPSHQVTQMGQEVILRCVPISNHLYFYWYRQILGQKVEFLVSFYNNEISEKSEIFDDQFSVERPDGSNFTLKIRSTKLEDSAMYFCASSEEGTRNQPQHFGDGTRLSIL.

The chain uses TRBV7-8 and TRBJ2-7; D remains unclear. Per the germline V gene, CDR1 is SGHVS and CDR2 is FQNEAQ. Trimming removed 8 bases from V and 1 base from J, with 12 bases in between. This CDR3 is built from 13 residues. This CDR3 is CASGGGVSYEQYF. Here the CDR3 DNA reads TGTGCCAGCGGCGGTGGCGTGTCCTACGAGCAGTACTTC.